Below are 17 T cell receptor beta chains sequenced from a single sample in a study of cytomegalovirus exposure and HLA in healthy donors. Primers for the PCR totalled 60 Vbeta and 13 Jbeta. The repertoire was sequenced with immunoSEQ multiplex PCR; TCRdb's copy has only in-frame clones and lacks some. The sample lists approximately 170,000 clones, almost 80% occurring once. Sample: PBMCs. These receptors came from a woman aged 18-29 years in good health and CMV-seronegative.

This clone was picked up one time. This chain uses TRBV7-8 with TRBJ1-5; the D is unclear. The length of the CDR3 is 15 residues. The V end lost 0 bases, the J end lost 0 bases, and 6 bases lay between the germline ends. Germline V lookup: CDR1 SGHVS, CDR2 FQNEAQ. CDR3 amino acids: CASSLARHSNQPQHF. In nucleotides, the CDR3 is TGTGCCAGCAGCTTAGCCAGACATAGCAATCAGCCCCAGCATTTT.

V is TRBV6-5 and J is TRBJ2-7, with 11 bases that match TRBD1. The CDR3 has 14 amino acids. V was pared by 2 bases and J by 4 bases, with 1 base of the junction left unmatched. Germline V lookup: CDR1 MNHEY, CDR2 SVGAGI. Here the CDR3 reads CASSYRDRGYEQYF. CDR3 nucleotides: TGTGCCAGCAGTTACCGGGACAGGGGGTACGAGCAGTACTTC.

V usage is TRBV4-2 and J usage is TRBJ1-5; TRBD1 might be the D (6 bases). The length of the CDR3 is 16 residues. The germline V gene has CDR1 LGHNA and CDR2 YNFKEQ. Trimming removed 2 bases at V and 5 bases at J, with 16 bases between. The CDR3 sequence: CASSQSARDNYQPQHF. The DNA for the CDR3 is TGTGCCAGCAGCCAATCCGCCCGGGACAATTATCAGCCCCAGCATTTT.

The sample holds one count of this clone. The chain has TRBV6-1 and TRBJ2-7, with 7 bases lining up with TRBD2. V was clipped by 6 bases and J by 3 bases; unmatched bases: 11. Germline lookup yields CDR1 MNHNS and CDR2 SASEGT. This CDR3 has 15 residues. This CDR3 is CASSLPGEGSYEQYF. In nucleotides, the CDR3 is TGTGCCAGCAGCCTCCCCGGGGAGGGCAGCTACGAGCAGTACTTC.

The chain links TRBV5-1 to TRBJ1-4; possibly TRBD1 for D (5 bases). The ends were cut back, 4 bases at V and 3 bases at J, with 10 bases in the middle. Per germline, CDR1 SGHRS and CDR2 YFSETQ. This CDR3 has 14 residues. CDR3 DNA sequence: TGCGCCAGCAGCCTACAGGAGTCTAATGAAAAACTGTTTTTT. As protein: CASSLQESNEKLFF.

This chain connects TRBV29-1 to TRBJ2-3, with 10 bases that match TRBD2. V shed 0 bases, J shed 0 bases, and the junction held 12 bases outside the gene matches. Germline lookup yields CDR1 SQVTM and CDR2 ANQGSEA. The CDR3 sequence is 19 residues long. CDR3 in amino acids: CSVEDQGAEREGSTDTQYF. The CDR3 coding sequence is TGCAGCGTTGAAGATCAGGGGGCCGAGCGGGAGGGGAGCACAGATACGCAGTATTTT.

The chain carries TRBV29-1 and TRBJ2-7; 9 bases are a match to TRBD1. This CDR3 is 13 amino acids long. With V trimmed by 6 bases and J by 4 bases, 7 bases remained unmatched. In germline, CDR1 is SQVTM, CDR2 ANQGSEA. The chain's CDR3 is CSVRPGTGYEQYF. The CDR3 region has the DNA TGCAGCGTACGTCCCGGGACAGGGTACGAGCAGTACTTC.

This clone came up a few times. CDR3 nucleotides: TGTGCCAGCAGTGAAGCACTCCACTACAATGAGCAGTTCTTC. Its protein is CASSEALHYNEQFF. This chain uses TRBV6-1 with TRBJ2-1; D is uncertain. V lost 0 bases and J 3 bases, leaving 6 bases between the germline ends. Germline CDR1 is MNHNS and CDR2 is SASEGT. This CDR3 comprises 14 residues.

The chain uses TRBV4-1 and TRBJ1-6; 7 bases agree with TRBD1. This CDR3 is built from 16 residues. CDR1 is MGHRA, CDR2 YSYEKL, per germline. J was trimmed by 9 bases and V by 4 bases; bases with no gene match: 12. CDR3 loop: CASSPVDRAISSPLHF. In DNA, the CDR3 is TGCGCCAGCAGCCCGGTAGACAGGGCGATCAGTTCACCCCTCCACTTT.

There are a few counts of this clone. This chain connects TRBV7-2 to TRBJ2-7, with D tentatively TRBD2 (6 bases). The length of the CDR3 is 16 residues. CDR1 and CDR2 from the germline V gene are SGHTA and FQGNSA. Trimming stripped 0 bases from V and 1 base from J, with 13 bases between. CDR3 amino acids: CASSLALQAGSYEQYF. DNA of the CDR3: TGTGCCAGCAGCTTAGCCTTACAGGCGGGATCCTACGAGCAGTACTTC.

A few counts support this clone. The genes are TRBV28 and TRBJ2-7; 8 bases match TRBD1. The CDR3 has 16 residues. V gave up 4 bases and J gave up 5 bases; unmatched junction bases: 13. CDR1 is MDHEN and CDR2 is SYDVKM in the germline V gene. The CDR3 sequence is CASSSPAPTGVNEQYF. The CDR3 DNA sequence: TGTGCCAGCAGTTCCCCGGCACCGACAGGGGTCAACGAGCAGTACTTC.

The rearrangement links TRBV5-6 to TRBJ1-1; 7 positions match TRBD1. Losses at the gene ends were 3 bases for V and 0 bases for J; bases not matched to a gene: 5. This CDR3 contains 15 residues. Germline V lookup: CDR1 SGHDT, CDR2 YYEEEE. CDR3 nucleotides: TGTGCCAGCAGCTGGCGGACAGGAATGAACACTGAAGCTTTCTTT. This sequence encodes CASSWRTGMNTEAFF.

The genes are TRBV5-1 and TRBJ1-2; D may be TRBD1 (6 bases). The V end lost 2 bases, the J end lost 6 bases, and 8 bases lay between the germline ends. The CDR3 is 12 amino acids. Germline CDR1 SGHRS, CDR2 YFSETQ. The CDR3 DNA reads as TGCGCCAGCAGCTTACAGGGTCATGGCTACACCTTC. This encodes CASSLQGHGYTF.

The J gene is TRBJ1-6, the V gene TRBV7-2, with D possibly being TRBD1 (5 bases). CDR3 length: 15 residues. Between the trimmed V and J ends, which lost 3 bases and 10 bases, there was a span of 16 bases. Germline assignment: CDR1 SGHTA and CDR2 FQGNSA. CDR3 loop: CASSFTSGGGSPLHF. CDR3 coding DNA: TGTGCCAGCAGCTTCACGTCCGGGGGGGGATCACCCCTCCACTTT.

The chain couples TRBV6-1 to TRBJ2-5; 9 nucleotides agree with TRBD1. The assigned J gene may be wrong: the sequence end matches TRBJ2-7 better. The CDR3 loop spans 14 amino acids. Germline V gives CDR1 MNHNS, CDR2 SASEGT. CDR3 DNA sequence: TGTGCCAGCAGTGAACCGGGACAGGGTAACGAGCAGTACTTC. It specifies CASSEPGQGNEQYF.

V and J are TRBV27 and TRBJ2-7; 7 bases line up with TRBD1. Per the germline V gene, CDR1 is MNHEY and CDR2 is SMNVEV (reference sequence). This CDR3 spans 13 amino acids. Losses at the gene ends were 4 bases for V and 5 bases for J; bases not matched to a gene: 5. The CDR3 sequence: CASSSTGVHEQYF. CDR3 DNA sequence: TGTGCCAGCAGTTCCACAGGGGTGCACGAGCAGTACTTC.

This chain connects TRBV5-1 to TRBJ1-4; 8 bases fit TRBD1. V shed 0 bases, J shed 4 bases, and the junction held 11 bases outside the gene matches. Germline V CDR1 and CDR2: SGHRS, YFSETQ. This CDR3 is built from 18 residues. The CDR3 loop reads CASSLATPATGGNEKLFF. CDR3 bases: TGCGCCAGCAGCTTGGCGACCCCGGCCACAGGGGGTAATGAAAAACTGTTTTTT.